The 21 T cell receptor beta chains presented below share a single source sample, sequenced in a study of CD8 T cells in ankylosing spondylitis. General study points: Made up of about eight highly homologous variants, a TCR beta motif appeared characteristic of ankylosing spondylitis blood.

These TCRs' antigens remain unknown. In TCRdb, the 5' RACE reads were re-called with MiXCR into one record per CDR3 protein. In the table there are about 460,000 distinct CDR3 sequences, roughly 5% of which are singletons. The specimen sequenced was blood, either unsorted or a sorted T cell fraction (not recorded which). The source of these receptors is a male donor with ankylosing spondylitis.

This clonotype was picked up many times. The chain recombines TRBV4-2 with TRBJ2-7, with TRBD2 identical over 7 bases. Per germline, CDR1 LGHNA and CDR2 YNFKEQ. The CDR3 has 16 residues. The V gene end was trimmed by 0 bases and the J gene end by 2 bases; junction bases not matched to a gene: 7. CDR3 sequence: CASSQEGWRGTYEQYF. CDR3 in DNA: TGTGCCAGCAGCCAAGAGGGATGGCGGGGGACCTACGAGCAGTACTTC.

This clonotype came up many times. The chain has TRBV24-1 and TRBJ1-5; D may be TRBD1 (5 bases). V lost 3 bases and J 5 bases, leaving 13 bases between the germline ends. From germline, CDR1 is KGHDR and CDR2 SFDVKD. CDR3 length: 15 amino acids. The CDR3 coding sequence is TGTGCCACCAGTGATCGGGGACGGCTTGATCAGCCCCAGCATTTT. Translation: CATSDRGRLDQPQHF.

This clonotype has at least ten counts. J is TRBJ2-3 and V is TRBV7-2; 9 nucleotides line up with TRBD2. Per germline, CDR1 SGHTA and CDR2 FQGNSA. The length of the CDR3 is 16 residues. The V and J ends lost 0 bases and 10 bases, in that order; junction bases with no gene match: 11. The CDR3 DNA follows: TGTGCCAGCAGCTTAGCGCAGCGGGAGGCCTCTAGAGCGCAGTATTTT. Translating gives CASSLAQREASRAQYF.

This clonotype was seen ten or more times. The chain employs TRBV4-2 and TRBJ1-2; the D is unclear. V was trimmed by 3 bases and J by 5 bases, leaving 13 bases between them. The CDR3 runs 14 residues. Germline V gene lookup returns CDR1 LGHNA and CDR2 YNFKEQ. The DNA of the CDR3 is TGTGCCAGCAGCCATACGGGGATTCGGTATGGCTACACCTTC. Amino acids: CASSHTGIRYGYTF.

This clonotype has at least ten counts. The genes are TRBV4-3 and TRBJ1-1; D is uncertain. V was shortened by 0 bases and J by 3 bases, with 11 bases between the two germline ends. The CDR3 length is 15 residues. CDR1 is LGHNA, CDR2 YSLEER, per germline. This CDR3 reads CASSQDLYGYTEAFF. The DNA of the CDR3 is TGCGCCAGCAGCCAAGACCTCTATGGGTACACTGAAGCTTTCTTT.

This clonotype was counted at least ten times. The gene calls are TRBV7-9 and TRBJ2-2, with D possibly matching TRBD1 (5 bases). Germline V gene data show CDR1 as SEHNR and CDR2 as FQNEAQ (reference sequence). The CDR3 totals 13 residues. The germline V and J ends were trimmed by 5 bases and 6 bases, with 10 bases remaining between them. The CDR3 DNA follows: TGTGCCAGCAGCATCAGGGCCGCCGGGGAGCTGTTTTTT. This sequence encodes CASSIRAAGELFF.

This clonotype was detected ten times or more. The chain combines TRBV7-8 with TRBJ2-1, with 7 positions matching TRBD2. The germline V gene has CDR1 SGHVS and CDR2 FQNEAQ. The CDR3 is made up of 16 amino acids. Trimming at V came to 6 bases and at J to 6 bases, leaving 14 bases not matched to a gene. The CDR3 loop is CASRQLGLADFNEQFF. CDR3 nucleotides: TGTGCCAGCAGACAATTGGGGCTAGCGGATTTCAATGAGCAGTTCTTC.

This clonotype was observed at least ten times. The chain uses TRBV5-4 and TRBJ2-7, with D perhaps matching TRBD1 (6 bases). V was pared by 2 bases and J by 2 bases, with 11 bases between. The CDR3 is 14 residues long. Germline V lookup: CDR1 SGHNT, CDR2 YYREEE (reference sequence). Written as DNA, the CDR3 is TGTGCCAGCAGCTTCGACCAGGGGCCCTACGAGCAGTACTTC. The encoded protein is CASSFDQGPYEQYF. The full variable domain, with the rest looked up from reference TRBV5-4 and TRBJ2-7, is ETGVTQSPTHLIKTRGQQVTLRCSSQSGHNTVSWYQQALGQGPQFIFQYYREEENGRGNFPPRFSGLQFPNYSSELNVNALELDDSALYLCASSFDQGPYEQYFGPGTRLTVT.

This clonotype has ten or more counts. The chain links TRBV29-1 to TRBJ1-2; D is uncertain. The CDR3 is 14 amino acids. Germline assignment: CDR1 SQVTM and CDR2 ANQGSEA. The V end lost 7 bases, the J end lost 0 bases, and 15 bases lay between the germline ends. The CDR3 region has the DNA TGCAGCGCGCCCGCCAAGGGTTCTAACTATGGCTACACCTTC. Its translation: CSAPAKGSNYGYTF.

J is TRBJ2-3 and V is TRBV27, with 13 bases lining up with TRBD2. This CDR3 comprises 17 residues. Germline values: CDR1 MNHEY, CDR2 SMNVEV (reference sequence). V dropped 1 base and J dropped 5; count of bases not matched to a gene: 6. CDR3 region: CASSLLTSGRWEDTQYF. CDR3 sequence (DNA): TGTGCCAGCAGTTTATTGACTAGCGGGAGGTGGGAAGATACGCAGTATTTT.

The table lists this clonotype with a count of one. This could be a read error, since a much larger clone is one nucleotide away. This chain joins TRBV21-1 and TRBJ1-5; the D call TRBD1 from the table was never checked on the DNA. TRBV21-1 is reported as a pseudogene. The CDR3 has 16 amino acids. In DNA, the CDR3 is TGTGCCAGCAGCAGGCCGACAGGTGATAGCAATCAGCCCCAGCAATTT. Translating gives CASSRPTGDSNQPQQF.

This clonotype was seen many times. CDR3 amino acids: CASSRATGELFF. CDR3 in DNA: TGTGCCAGCAGTCGGGCAACCGGGGAGCTGTTTTTT. The rearrangement links TRBV6-5 to TRBJ2-2; no reliable D call. Trimming removed 5 bases at V and 5 bases at J, with 6 bases between. CDR1 MNHEY and CDR2 SVGAGI come from the germline V gene. The CDR3 runs 12 residues.

This clonotype was counted many times. This chain connects TRBV28 to TRBJ2-7; 8 bases agree with TRBD2. Trimming took 5 bases from V and 1 from J; bases not matched to a gene: 4. The germline V gene encodes CDR1 MDHEN and CDR2 SYDVKM. CDR3 length: 14 residues. CDR3 amino acids: CASSPPGGSYEQYF. Here the CDR3 DNA reads TGTGCCAGCAGTCCTCCGGGGGGGTCCTACGAGCAGTACTTC.

This clonotype was recorded many times. The chain employs TRBV20-1 and TRBJ2-7; D is possibly TRBD1 (5 bases). CDR1 is DFQATT, CDR2 SNEGSKA, per germline (reference sequence). Trimming stripped 3 bases from V and 3 bases from J, with 12 bases between. The CDR3 has 13 amino acids. CDR3 nucleotide sequence: TGCAGTGCTAGCAAGTCAGGGATCTACGAGCAGTACTTC. Translating it yields CSASKSGIYEQYF.

At least ten counts were recorded for this clonotype. The chain carries TRBV5-5 and TRBJ2-5; 10 bases line up with TRBD1. Per the germline V gene, CDR1 is SGHKS and CDR2 is YYEKEE (reference sequence). Unmatched junction bases numbered 6, after V lost 2 bases and J lost 5 bases. The CDR3 extends over 15 amino acids. In nucleotides, the CDR3 is TGTGCCAGCAGCTTTAGACAGGGGGCTTGGGAGACCCAGTACTTC. It yields the protein CASSFRQGAWETQYF.

This clonotype came up many times. CDR3 in DNA: TGCAGTGCTGGCAGGGGGTTTAAGGAGACCCAGTACTTC. It encodes CSAGRGFKETQYF. The rearrangement links TRBV20-1 to TRBJ2-5, with TRBD1 identical over 7 bases. Germline loops: CDR1 DFQATT, CDR2 SNEGSKA (reference sequence). The CDR3 consists of 13 residues. The junction had 8 bases not matched to a gene; V was cut back by 5 bases and J by 5 bases.

This clonotype was picked up many times. V and J are TRBV12-3 or TRBV12-4 and TRBJ2-7; the D gene could be TRBD1 or TRBD2 (5 bases each). The ends were cut back, 3 bases at V and 4 bases at J, with 10 bases in the middle. CDR3 length: 13 residues. This CDR3 reads CASSFGTVYEQYF. In DNA form, the CDR3 reads TGTGCCAGCAGTTTCGGGACGGTATACGAGCAGTACTTC.

This clonotype was observed many times. V gene TRBV7-6 combines with J gene TRBJ2-3; D unclear. The germline CDR1 and CDR2 sequences are SGHVS and FNYEAQ. This CDR3 comprises 15 residues. V lost 1 base and J lost 0, with 8 bases in between. For the CDR3, the DNA is TGTGCCAGCAGCTTAGGCCGAATTAGCACAGATACGCAGTATTTT. This codes for CASSLGRISTDTQYF.

This clonotype was detected ten times or more. The V and J genes are TRBV7-2 and TRBJ2-1, with D possibly being TRBD2 (6 bases). The CDR3 extends over 14 amino acids. Per the germline V gene, CDR1 is SGHTA and CDR2 is FQGNSA. V dropped 5 bases and J dropped 10 bases, with 18 bases sitting between them. CDR3 DNA: TGTGCCAGCAGCACCTTAAGCGGGTGGAGAGAGCAGTTCTTC. Translation: CASSTLSGWREQFF.

The sample holds many counts of this clonotype. The chain uses TRBV4-3 and TRBJ2-7; D perhaps matches TRBD1 (5 bases). The germline CDR1 and CDR2 sequences are LGHNA and YSLEER. V gave up 0 bases and J gave up 0 bases, with 9 bases separating them. This CDR3 is 15 amino acids long. This CDR3 is CASSQDQGFSYEQYF. The DNA for the CDR3 is TGCGCCAGCAGCCAAGATCAGGGATTCTCCTACGAGCAGTACTTC.

The table lists this clonotype with many counts. J is TRBJ2-2 and V is TRBV29-1; the match to TRBD2 covers 9 bases. The germline gives CDR1 SQVTM, CDR2 ANQGSEA. V lost 3 bases, J lost 4 bases, and 6 bases stayed unmatched. This CDR3 comprises 15 residues. The CDR3 DNA reads as TGCAGCGTTGACCCTAGCGGGATTGGCACCGGGGAGCTGTTTTTT. Translation gives CSVDPSGIGTGELFF.